The 25 T cell receptor beta chains below come from one sample, sequenced in a study of T cells expressing NK-cell markers. TCRdb re-called the 5' RACE reads and catalogs CDR3 proteins one per entry, DNA excluded. Its listing shows about 550,000 distinct CDR3 sequences. Sequencing was carried out using blood T cells: a sorted CD56 or NKG2C T cell subset, CD4+ or CD8+ T cells, or bulk PBMC T cells (not recorded which). The source of these receptors is a man aged 18 to 35 in good health.

The chain combines TRBV15 with TRBJ1-1. CDR3 size: 17 residues. Germline CDR1 and CDR2: LNHNV and YYDKDF (reference sequence). CDR3 loop: CATSRDLGRGGGTEAFF.

This chain connects TRBV20-1 to TRBJ2-1; TCRdb names TRBD1, which stays unverified in the absence of DNA. The CDR3 spans 19 residues. In germline, CDR1 is DFQATT, CDR2 SNEGSKA (reference sequence). The CDR3: CSARTTGTFAPISYNEQFF.

The genes are TRBV5-1 and TRBJ2-3; no DNA is available, so the TRBD2 call from TCRdb remains unchecked. Germline V gene data show CDR1 as SGHRS and CDR2 as YFSETQ. This CDR3 spans 12 amino acids. The CDR3: CASSRTGTRAYF.

The chain uses TRBV10-3 and TRBJ2-3. Germline loops: CDR1 ENHRY, CDR2 SYGVKD. The CDR3 consists of 15 residues. The CDR3: CAISDNLFGVSTQYF.

The CDR3 is CSVEQAETQYF. This sequence joins TRBV29-1 and TRBJ2-5. This CDR3 spans 11 amino acids. Per the germline V gene, CDR1 is SQVTM and CDR2 is ANQGSEA.

The chain joins TRBV29-1 to TRBJ1-4. The CDR3 has 13 residues. Germline V gene sequence: CDR1 SQVTM, CDR2 ANQGSEA. CDR3 loop: CSARRRNNEKLFF.

The V gene is TRBV4-2, the J gene TRBJ2-1; lacking DNA, the TRBD1 call made by TCRdb goes unchecked. Germline V gene sequence: CDR1 LGHNA, CDR2 YNFKEQ. This CDR3 spans 16 amino acids. The CDR3 protein is CASSQVRGTVYNEQFF.

The chain has TRBV4-2 and TRBJ2-3; the D call of TRBD2 rests on TCRdb alone, since no DNA is present to check it. Per the germline V gene, CDR1 is LGHNA and CDR2 is YNFKEQ. The CDR3 runs to 17 residues. The CDR3 loop is CASSRRGSEISTDTQYF.

The rearrangement links TRBV15 to TRBJ2-5; there is no DNA to check the TCRdb D call of TRBD2. The germline V gene has CDR1 LNHNV and CDR2 YYDKDF (reference sequence). CDR3 size: 15 residues. CDR3 loop: CATSRGGGSQETQYF.

The CDR3 loop is CASSAGGNPNTGELFF. The chain has TRBV7-7 and TRBJ2-2; there is no DNA to check the TCRdb D call of TRBD1. Per the germline V gene, CDR1 is SSHAT and CDR2 is FNYEAQ (reference sequence). The CDR3 runs 16 residues.

J is TRBJ1-3 and V is TRBV12-3 or TRBV12-4; TCRdb indicates TRBD1, and absent DNA this call remains unverified. This CDR3 has 15 amino acids. The CDR3 sequence: CASSDPGTAGNTIYF.

The CDR3 loop is CSASYSYSSYNEQFF. The J gene is TRBJ2-1, the V gene TRBV20-1. The CDR3 totals 15 residues. Germline-derived CDR1 and CDR2 are DFQATT and SNEGSKA (reference sequence).

The V call is TRBV12-3 or TRBV12-4, the J call TRBJ2-1; TCRdb's assignment of TRBD2 cannot be checked, as there is no DNA. This CDR3 has 14 amino acids. This CDR3 is CASSWRESLSEQFF.

The chain employs TRBV15 and TRBJ2-7. The CDR3 contains 15 residues. Germline CDR1 LNHNV, CDR2 YYDKDF (reference sequence). CDR3 amino acids: CATSRVTSASYEQYF.

V and J are TRBV5-5 and TRBJ2-7; TCRdb reports TRBD2, a call that lacks DNA to check it against. CDR3 length: 15 amino acids. Germline V gives CDR1 SGHKS, CDR2 YYEKEE (reference sequence). The CDR3 loop is CASSIGTSNRFEQYF. Full variable domain (remainder filled in from reference TRBV5-5 and TRBJ2-7): DAGVTQSPTHLIKTRGQQVTLRCSPISGHKSVSWYQQVLGQGPQFIFQYYEKEERGRGNFPDRFSARQFPNYSSELNVNALLLGDSALYLCASSIGTSNRFEQYFGPGTRLTVT.

This chain joins TRBV5-1 and TRBJ2-2; TCRdb indicates TRBD1, and absent DNA this call remains unverified. Germline assignment: CDR1 SGHRS and CDR2 YFSETQ. This CDR3 spans 17 amino acids. CDR3 residues: CASDDRRTGANTGELFF.

V gene TRBV9 combines with J gene TRBJ2-1; TCRdb picks TRBD2, but there is no DNA to check that call. Germline lookup yields CDR1 SGDLS and CDR2 YYNGEE. The CDR3 runs 14 residues. This chain's CDR3 is CASSGGGIGNEQFF.

The CDR3 here is CASSFWREGNNEQFF. The rearrangement joins TRBV12-3 or TRBV12-4 to TRBJ2-1; TCRdb gives TRBD2 as the D gene, but with no DNA this cannot be confirmed. The CDR3 contains 15 residues.

The chain employs TRBV20-1 and TRBJ2-7. The germline V gene has CDR1 DFQATT and CDR2 SNEGSKA (reference sequence). This CDR3 comprises 13 residues. This CDR3 is CSARGQALREQYF.

CDR3 in amino acids: CASSLADRGGETQYF. The rearrangement joins TRBV5-1 to TRBJ2-5; the TCRdb D gene call, TRBD1, has no DNA to confirm it. CDR3 length: 15 amino acids. Germline V gives CDR1 SGHRS, CDR2 YFSETQ.

The V call is TRBV7-6, the J call TRBJ2-5; TCRdb reports TRBD1, a call that lacks DNA to check it against. CDR3 size: 14 residues. The germline V gene encodes CDR1 SGHVS and CDR2 FNYEAQ. The CDR3 sequence: CASRRDRATETQYF.

This sequence joins TRBV10-3 and TRBJ2-3. CDR3 length equals 13 residues. CDR1 is ENHRY and CDR2 is SYGVKD in the germline V gene. CDR3 loop: CAIRDSTSDTQYF.

The chain recombines TRBV12-3 or TRBV12-4 with TRBJ2-1; TCRdb picks TRBD2, but there is no DNA to check that call. This CDR3 comprises 13 residues. The CDR3: CASSSLKTSGRFF.

The chain uses TRBV12-3 or TRBV12-4 and TRBJ2-7; TCRdb calls TRBD2, which cannot be checked without DNA. The CDR3 totals 16 residues. CDR3 residues: CASTGTSGSISYEQYF.

The chain couples TRBV5-1 to TRBJ2-5; TCRdb designates TRBD2, a call that cannot be tested without DNA. The germline gives CDR1 SGHRS, CDR2 YFSETQ. The length of the CDR3 is 15 residues. The CDR3 here is CASSIETSGRQTQYF.